This T cell receptor beta chain was retrieved from a study of blood T cell repertoires in COVID-19. Overall study: Italy, Spain and the United States were the sources of the convalescent and acute COVID-19 samples. Sample material is recorded as cDNA or gDNA derived from T cells, B-cell-depleted T cells, or PBMCs.

CDR1 is KGHDR, CDR2 SFDVKD, per germline. This CDR3 has 15 amino acids. V dropped 5 bases and J dropped 7; count of bases not matched to a gene: 7. Original analysis: Scientists estimated how many nucleated cells there were by amplifying reference gene primers. Generated by immunoSEQ multiplex PCR, the TCRdb table keeps only in-frame clones and is missing some. V and J calls and clone size are copied from that table; D and trimming were computed from the DNA. The table includes about 190,000 clones, approximately 78% detected once. The V call is TRBV24-1, the J call TRBJ1-2, with TRBD1 matching over 12 bases. The sequenced sample was peripheral blood. This receptor was obtained from a woman older than 75 with active or convalescent COVID-19. CDR3 sequence (DNA): TGTGCCACCAGTGGCCGGGGACAGGGGGCGGCTGGCTACACCTTC. Its protein product is CATSGRGQGAAGYTF.